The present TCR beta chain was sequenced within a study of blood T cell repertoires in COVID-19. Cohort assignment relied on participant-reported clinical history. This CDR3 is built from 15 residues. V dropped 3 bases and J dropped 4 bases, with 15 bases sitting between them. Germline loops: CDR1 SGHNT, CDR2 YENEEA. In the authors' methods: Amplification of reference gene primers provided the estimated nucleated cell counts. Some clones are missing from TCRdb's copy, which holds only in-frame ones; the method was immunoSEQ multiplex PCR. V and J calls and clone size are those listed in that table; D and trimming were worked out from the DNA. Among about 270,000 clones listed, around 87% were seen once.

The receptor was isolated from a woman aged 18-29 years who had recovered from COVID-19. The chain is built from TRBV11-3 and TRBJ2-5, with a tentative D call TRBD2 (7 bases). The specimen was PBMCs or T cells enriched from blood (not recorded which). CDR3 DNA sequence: TGTGCCAGCAGCTTGGAAGGGGGGGATGGAGAGACCCAGTACTTC. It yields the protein CASSLEGGDGETQYF. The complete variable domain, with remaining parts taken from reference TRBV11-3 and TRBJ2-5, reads EAGVVQSPRYKIIEKKQPVAFWCNPISGHNTLYWYLQNLGQGPELLIRYENEEAVDDSQLPKDRFSAERLKGVDSTLKIQPAELGDSAVYLCASSLEGGDGETQYFGPGTRLLVL.